The 10 T cell receptor beta chains reported below all come from one sample, sequenced in a study of control samples from healthy donors and cancer patients. TCRdb keeps only in-frame clones here, not all; method: immunoSEQ multiplex PCR. The sample yields tens of thousands of clones, roughly nine tenths seen once. The sample taken for sequencing was blood. Receptors were obtained from a woman aged 25 to 39 in good health.

The rearrangement links TRBV5-8 to TRBJ2-5; 11 nucleotides agree with TRBD1. The germline CDR1 and CDR2 sequences are SGHTS and YDEGEE. V lost 4 bases, J lost 3 bases, and 11 bases stayed unmatched. The CDR3 runs 17 residues. As DNA, the CDR3 is TGTGCCAGCAGCCCGCCGGGGGGGACAGGGGGTGAAGAGACCCAGTACTTC. This codes for CASSPPGGTGGEETQYF.

A single count supports this clone. This chain joins TRBV27 and TRBJ1-2; 9 nucleotides line up with TRBD1. The CDR3 spans 18 residues. V was clipped by 6 bases and J by 4 bases; unmatched bases: 18. From germline, CDR1 is MNHEY and CDR2 SMNVEV (reference sequence). For the CDR3, the DNA is TGTGCCAGCAGGAGGACCTCCGGGACAGGGAGTCGGGGCTATGGCTACACCTTC. It yields the protein CASRRTSGTGSRGYGYTF.

The CDR3 reads CATSDTRGGSLTQYF. CDR3 nucleotide sequence: TGTGCCACCAGTGACACCCGGGGGGGCAGTCTTACGCAGTATTTT. The gene calls are TRBV24-1 and TRBJ2-3, with 8 bases lining up with TRBD2. Germline V gene sequence: CDR1 KGHDR, CDR2 SFDVKD. J gave up 8 bases and V 4 bases, and 10 bases lay outside the gene matches. This CDR3 contains 15 residues.

This clone has a single count. The chain combines TRBV18 with TRBJ2-1, with 8 positions matching TRBD1. V shed 5 bases and J 0 bases; nucleotides not matched to a gene: 3. This CDR3 region has 15 residues. Germline V gene lookup returns CDR1 KGHSH and CDR2 LQKENI. The DNA for the CDR3 is TGTGCCAGCTCATTAACAGGGGGCTCCTACAATGAGCAGTTCTTC. It yields the protein CASSLTGGSYNEQFF.

The gene calls are TRBV29-1 and TRBJ1-5; 11 positions match TRBD1. The germline V gene has CDR1 SQVTM and CDR2 ANQGSEA. V dropped 7 bases and J dropped 7; count of bases not matched to a gene: 12. The CDR3 extends over 15 amino acids. CDR3 sequence (DNA): TGCAGCGCCCTCCTAGGGACAGGGGGGTACCAGCCCCAGCATTTT. This sequence encodes CSALLGTGGYQPQHF. The variable domain in full, completed from reference TRBV29-1 and TRBJ1-5, reads SAVISQKPSRDICQRGTSLTIQCQVDSQVTMMFWYRQQPGQSLTLIATANQGSEATYESGFVIDKFPISRPNLTFSTLTVSNMSPEDSSIYLCSALLGTGGYQPQHFGDGTRLSIL.

V gene TRBV6-1 combines with J gene TRBJ1-5; no clear D. Germline V lookup: CDR1 MNHNS, CDR2 SASEGT. Trimming removed 2 bases from V and 0 bases from J, with 8 bases in between. The CDR3 runs to 15 residues. CDR3 protein: CASSENINSNQPQHF. The CDR3, as DNA: TGTGCCAGCAGTGAAAACATTAATAGCAATCAGCCCCAGCATTTT.

The chain uses TRBV19 and TRBJ1-4; 10 nucleotides agree with TRBD1. This CDR3 has 22 residues. The V and J ends lost 5 bases and 0 bases, in that order; junction bases with no gene match: 21. Germline lookup yields CDR1 LNHDA and CDR2 SQIVND (reference sequence). The CDR3 loop reads CASSGHHGTGVDTIATNEKLFF. CDR3 in DNA: TGTGCCAGTAGTGGGCATCACGGGACAGGGGTAGATACTATTGCAACTAATGAAAAACTGTTTTTT. The full variable domain, in which reference TRBV19 and TRBJ1-4 provide the parts outside the CDR3, is DGGITQSPKYLFRKEGQNVTLSCEQNLNHDAMYWYRQDPGQGLRLIYYSQIVNDFQKGDIAEGYSVSREKKESFPLTVTSAQKNPTAFYLCASSGHHGTGVDTIATNEKLFFGSGTQLSVL.

V and J are TRBV18 and TRBJ1-5, with D possibly matching TRBD1 (5 bases). The V end lost 2 bases, the J end lost 2 bases, and 13 bases lay between the germline ends. Germline values: CDR1 KGHSH, CDR2 LQKENI. This CDR3 is built from 16 residues. The CDR3 region has the DNA TGTGCCAGCTCACCAACGGGGGGATGGGGCAATCAGCCCCAGCATTTT. The encoded protein is CASSPTGGWGNQPQHF.

The V call is TRBV2, the J call TRBJ2-1; 7 positions agree with TRBD2. V dropped 6 bases and J dropped 8; count of bases not matched to a gene: 13. The CDR3 spans 15 residues. Germline CDR1 and CDR2: SNHLY and FYNNEI. CDR3 sequence (DNA): TGTGCCAGCAGGGAACTAGCGACATCTACATATGAGCAGTTCTTC. Translated, it gives CASRELATSTYEQFF.

Turning to this clone: Mismatch with germline at one junction end may stem from a read error. The chain couples TRBV3-1 (or the pseudogene TRBV3-2) to TRBJ1-2; D perhaps matches TRBD1 (5 bases). Germline loops: CDR1 LGHDT, CDR2 YNNKEL (reference sequence). CDR3 length: 13 residues. CDR3 residues: CASSQDRGMLYAF. The CDR3 DNA reads TGTGCCAGCAGCCAAGATCGGGGGATGCTCTATGCCTTC.